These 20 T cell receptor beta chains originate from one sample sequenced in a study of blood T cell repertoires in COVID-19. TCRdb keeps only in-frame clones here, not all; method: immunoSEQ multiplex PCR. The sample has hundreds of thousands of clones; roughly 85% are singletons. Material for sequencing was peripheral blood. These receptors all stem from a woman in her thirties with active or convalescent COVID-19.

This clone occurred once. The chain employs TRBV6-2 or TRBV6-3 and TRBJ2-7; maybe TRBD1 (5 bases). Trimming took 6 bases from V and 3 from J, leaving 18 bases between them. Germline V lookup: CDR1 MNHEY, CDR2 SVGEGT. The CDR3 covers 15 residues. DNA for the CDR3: TGTGCCAGCAGCAACCGGACATTACGATTCTACGAGCAGTACTTC. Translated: CASSNRTLRFYEQYF.

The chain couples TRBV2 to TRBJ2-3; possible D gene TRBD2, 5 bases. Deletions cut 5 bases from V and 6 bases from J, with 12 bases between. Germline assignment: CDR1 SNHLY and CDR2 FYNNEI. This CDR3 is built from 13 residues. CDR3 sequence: CASSPDSADTQYF. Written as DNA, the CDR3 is TGTGCCAGCAGTCCGGACTCCGCGGATACGCAGTATTTT.

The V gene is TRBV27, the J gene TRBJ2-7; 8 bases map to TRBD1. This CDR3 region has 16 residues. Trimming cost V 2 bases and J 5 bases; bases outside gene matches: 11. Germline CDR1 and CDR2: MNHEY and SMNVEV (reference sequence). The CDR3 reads CASSLLPGTGGNEQYF. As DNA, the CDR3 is TGTGCCAGCAGTTTACTCCCCGGGACAGGCGGGAACGAGCAGTACTTC.

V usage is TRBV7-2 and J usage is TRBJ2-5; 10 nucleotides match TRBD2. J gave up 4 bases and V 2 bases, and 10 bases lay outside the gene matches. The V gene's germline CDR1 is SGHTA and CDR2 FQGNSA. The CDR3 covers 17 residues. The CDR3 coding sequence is TGTGCCAGCAGCTTAAGGTTCCAGCGGGGGGGGTCAGAGACCCAGTACTTC. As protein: CASSLRFQRGGSETQYF.

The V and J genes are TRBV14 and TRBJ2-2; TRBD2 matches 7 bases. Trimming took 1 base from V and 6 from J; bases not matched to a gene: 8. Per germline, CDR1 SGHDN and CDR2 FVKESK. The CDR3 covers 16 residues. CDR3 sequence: CASSQVAIAGSGELFF. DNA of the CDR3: TGTGCCAGCAGCCAAGTGGCGATAGCGGGTTCCGGGGAGCTGTTTTTT. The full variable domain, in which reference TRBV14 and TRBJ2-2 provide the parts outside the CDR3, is EAGVTQFPSHSVIEKGQTVTLRCDPISGHDNLYWYRRVMGKEIKFLLHFVKESKQDESGMPNNRFLAERTGGTYSTLKVQPAELEDSGVYFCASSQVAIAGSGELFFGEGSRLTVL.

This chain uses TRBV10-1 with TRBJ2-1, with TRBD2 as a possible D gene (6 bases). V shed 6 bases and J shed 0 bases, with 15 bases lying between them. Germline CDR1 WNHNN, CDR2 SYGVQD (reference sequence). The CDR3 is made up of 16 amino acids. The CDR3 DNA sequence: TGCGCCAGCAGCCTCCGGGCCGGGAGCTCCTACAATGAGCAGTTCTTC. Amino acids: CASSLRAGSSYNEQFF.

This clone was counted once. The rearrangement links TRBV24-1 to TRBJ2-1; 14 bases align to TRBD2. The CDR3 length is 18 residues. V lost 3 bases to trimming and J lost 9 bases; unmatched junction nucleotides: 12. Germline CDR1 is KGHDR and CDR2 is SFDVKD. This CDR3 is CATSDPGTSGRGGGEQFF. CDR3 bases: TGTGCCACCAGTGATCCGGGGACTAGCGGGAGAGGAGGGGGTGAGCAGTTCTTC.

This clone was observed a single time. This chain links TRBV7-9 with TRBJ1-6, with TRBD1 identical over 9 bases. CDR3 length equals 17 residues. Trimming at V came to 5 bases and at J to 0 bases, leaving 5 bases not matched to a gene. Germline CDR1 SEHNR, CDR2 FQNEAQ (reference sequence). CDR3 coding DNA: TGTGCCAGCAGCCCGGGGACAGGGAGCTCCTATAATTCACCCCTCCACTTT. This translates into CASSPGTGSSYNSPLHF.

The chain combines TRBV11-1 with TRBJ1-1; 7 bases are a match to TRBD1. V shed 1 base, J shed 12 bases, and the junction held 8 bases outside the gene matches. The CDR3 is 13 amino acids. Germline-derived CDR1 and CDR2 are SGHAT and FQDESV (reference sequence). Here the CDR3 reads CASSLDRGPETFF. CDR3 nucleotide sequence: TGTGCCAGCAGCTTAGACAGGGGACCTGAGACTTTCTTT.

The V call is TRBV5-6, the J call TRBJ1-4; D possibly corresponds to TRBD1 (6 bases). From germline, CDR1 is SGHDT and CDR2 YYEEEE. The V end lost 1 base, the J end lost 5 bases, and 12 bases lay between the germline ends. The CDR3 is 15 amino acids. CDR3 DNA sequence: TGTGCCAGCAGCTTGAGGGGGAACGCAAATGAAAAACTGTTTTTT. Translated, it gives CASSLRGNANEKLFF.

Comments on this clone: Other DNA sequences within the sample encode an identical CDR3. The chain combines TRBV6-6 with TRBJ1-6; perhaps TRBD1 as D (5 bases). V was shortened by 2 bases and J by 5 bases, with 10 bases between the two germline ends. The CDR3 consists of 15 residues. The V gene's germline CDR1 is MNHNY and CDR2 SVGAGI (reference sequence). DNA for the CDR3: TGTGCCAGCAGTTACGGGCAGGGAAATAATTCACCCCTCCACTTT. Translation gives CASSYGQGNNSPLHF.

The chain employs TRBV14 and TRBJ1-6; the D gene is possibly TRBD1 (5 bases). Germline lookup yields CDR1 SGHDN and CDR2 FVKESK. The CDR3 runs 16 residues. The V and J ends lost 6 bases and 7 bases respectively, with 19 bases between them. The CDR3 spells CASRPARTGANSPLHF. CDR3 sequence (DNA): TGTGCCAGCAGACCTGCCCGAACAGGTGCCAATTCACCCCTCCACTTT. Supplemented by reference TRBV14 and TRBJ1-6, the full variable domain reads EAGVTQFPSHSVIEKGQTVTLRCDPISGHDNLYWYRRVMGKEIKFLLHFVKESKQDESGMPNNRFLAERTGGTYSTLKVQPAELEDSGVYFCASRPARTGANSPLHFGNGTRLTVT.

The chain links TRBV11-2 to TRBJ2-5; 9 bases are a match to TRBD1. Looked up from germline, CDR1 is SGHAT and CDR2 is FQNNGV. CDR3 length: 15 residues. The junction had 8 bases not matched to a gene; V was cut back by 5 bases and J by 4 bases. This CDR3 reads CASSQDRGRPETQYF. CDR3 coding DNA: TGTGCCAGCAGCCAGGACAGGGGCCGTCCAGAGACCCAGTACTTC.

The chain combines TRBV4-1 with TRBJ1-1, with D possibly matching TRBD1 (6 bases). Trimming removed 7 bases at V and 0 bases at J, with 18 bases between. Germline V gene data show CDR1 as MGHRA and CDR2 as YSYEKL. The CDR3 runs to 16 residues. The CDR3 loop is CASKPGGPNVNTEAFF. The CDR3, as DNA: TGCGCCAGCAAGCCTGGGGGCCCTAACGTGAACACTGAAGCTTTCTTT.

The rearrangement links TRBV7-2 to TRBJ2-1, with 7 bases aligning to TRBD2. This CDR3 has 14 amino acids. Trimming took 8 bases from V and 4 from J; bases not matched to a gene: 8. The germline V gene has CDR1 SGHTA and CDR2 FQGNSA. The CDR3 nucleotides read TGTGCCAGCGGGACCGGGACTACATACAATGAGCAGTTCTTC. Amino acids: CASGTGTTYNEQFF.

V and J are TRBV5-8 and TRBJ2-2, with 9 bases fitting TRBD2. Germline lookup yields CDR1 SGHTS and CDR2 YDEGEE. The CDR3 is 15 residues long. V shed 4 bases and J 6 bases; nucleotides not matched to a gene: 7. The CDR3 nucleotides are TGTGCCAGCAGCAGGGGACTAGCTAATTCCGGGGAGCTGTTTTTT. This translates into CASSRGLANSGELFF.

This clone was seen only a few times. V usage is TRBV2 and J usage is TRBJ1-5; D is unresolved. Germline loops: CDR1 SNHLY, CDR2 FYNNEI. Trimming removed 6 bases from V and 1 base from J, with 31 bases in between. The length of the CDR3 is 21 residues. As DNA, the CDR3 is TGTGCCAGCAGGGAGGGAAGGTTCGTGTCGATTGAAGAATTGAGCAATCAGCCCCAGCATTTT. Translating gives CASREGRFVSIEELSNQPQHF.

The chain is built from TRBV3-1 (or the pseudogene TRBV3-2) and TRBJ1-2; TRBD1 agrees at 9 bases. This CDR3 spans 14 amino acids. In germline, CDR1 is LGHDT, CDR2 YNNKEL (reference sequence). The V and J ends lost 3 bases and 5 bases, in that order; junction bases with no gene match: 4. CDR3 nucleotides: TGTGCCAGCAGCCACCCAGGACAGGGGTATGGCTACACCTTC. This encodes CASSHPGQGYGYTF.

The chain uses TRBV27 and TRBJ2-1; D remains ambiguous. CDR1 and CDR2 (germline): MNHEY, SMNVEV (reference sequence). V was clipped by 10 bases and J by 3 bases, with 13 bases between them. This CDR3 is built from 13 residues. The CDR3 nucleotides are TGTGCCAAAGGAGCGTGTGACTACAATGAGCAGTTCTTC. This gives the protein CAKGACDYNEQFF.

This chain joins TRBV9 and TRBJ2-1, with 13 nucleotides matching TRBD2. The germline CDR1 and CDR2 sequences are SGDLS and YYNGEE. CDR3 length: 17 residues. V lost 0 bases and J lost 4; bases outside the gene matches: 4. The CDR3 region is CASSVGLAGGLYNEQFF. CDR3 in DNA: TGTGCCAGCAGCGTAGGACTAGCGGGGGGATTATACAATGAGCAGTTCTTC.